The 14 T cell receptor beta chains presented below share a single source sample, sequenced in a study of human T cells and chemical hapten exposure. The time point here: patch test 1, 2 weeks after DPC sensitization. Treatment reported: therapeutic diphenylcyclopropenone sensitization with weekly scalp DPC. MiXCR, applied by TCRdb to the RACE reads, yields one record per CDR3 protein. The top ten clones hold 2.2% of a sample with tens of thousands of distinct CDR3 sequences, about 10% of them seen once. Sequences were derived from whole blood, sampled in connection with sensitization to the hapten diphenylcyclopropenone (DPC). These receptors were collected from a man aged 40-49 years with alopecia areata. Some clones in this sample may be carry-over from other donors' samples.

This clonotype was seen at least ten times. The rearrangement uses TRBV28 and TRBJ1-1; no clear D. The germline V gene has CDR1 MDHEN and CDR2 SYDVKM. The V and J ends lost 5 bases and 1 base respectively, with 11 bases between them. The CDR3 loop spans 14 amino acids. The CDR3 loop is CASSPPWGNTEAFF. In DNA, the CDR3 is TGTGCCAGCAGTCCCCCTTGGGGGAACACTGAAGCTTTCTTT.

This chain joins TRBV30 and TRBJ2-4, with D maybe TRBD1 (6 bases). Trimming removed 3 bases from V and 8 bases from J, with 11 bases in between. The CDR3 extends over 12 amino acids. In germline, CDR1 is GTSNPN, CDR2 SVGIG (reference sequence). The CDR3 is CAWSQGKDIQYF. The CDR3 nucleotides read TGTGCCTGGAGCCAGGGGAAGGACATTCAGTACTTC.

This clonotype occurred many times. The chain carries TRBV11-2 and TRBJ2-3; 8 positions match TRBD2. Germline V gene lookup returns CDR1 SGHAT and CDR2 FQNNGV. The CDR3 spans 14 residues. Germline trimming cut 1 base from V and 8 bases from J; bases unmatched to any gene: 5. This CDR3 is CASSLARLASTQYF. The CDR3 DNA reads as TGTGCCAGCAGCTTAGCCCGACTAGCGAGTACGCAGTATTTT.

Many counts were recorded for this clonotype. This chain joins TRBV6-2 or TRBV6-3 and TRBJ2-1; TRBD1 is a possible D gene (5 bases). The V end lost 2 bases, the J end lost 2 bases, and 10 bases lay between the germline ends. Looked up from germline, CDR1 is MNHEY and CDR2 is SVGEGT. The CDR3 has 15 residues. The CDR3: CASSYGAKPYNEQFF. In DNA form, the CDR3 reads TGTGCCAGCAGTTACGGGGCAAAACCCTACAATGAGCAGTTCTTC.

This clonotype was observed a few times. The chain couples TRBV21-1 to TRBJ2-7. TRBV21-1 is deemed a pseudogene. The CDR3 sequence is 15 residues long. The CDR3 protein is CASSKGVGNSYEQYV. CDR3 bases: TGTGCCAGCAGCAAAGGGGTAGGGAACTCCTACGAGCAGTACGTC.

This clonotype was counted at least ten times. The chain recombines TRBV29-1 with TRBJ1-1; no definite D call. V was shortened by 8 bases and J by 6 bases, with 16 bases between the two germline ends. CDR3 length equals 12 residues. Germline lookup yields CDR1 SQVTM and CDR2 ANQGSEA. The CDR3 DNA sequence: TGCAGCTGGCGCGCCAATGGTCCTGAAGCTTTCTTT. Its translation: CSWRANGPEAFF. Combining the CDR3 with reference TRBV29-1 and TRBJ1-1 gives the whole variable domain SAVISQKPSRDICQRGTSLTIQCQVDSQVTMMFWYRQQPGQSLTLIATANQGSEATYESGFVIDKFPISRPNLTFSTLTVSNMSPEDSSIYLCSWRANGPEAFFGQGTRLTVV.

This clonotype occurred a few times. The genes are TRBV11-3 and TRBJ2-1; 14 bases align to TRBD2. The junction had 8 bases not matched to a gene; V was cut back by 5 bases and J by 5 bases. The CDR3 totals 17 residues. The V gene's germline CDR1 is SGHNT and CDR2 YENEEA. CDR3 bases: TGTGCCAGCAGCGTTTTCGGGACTAGCGGGGGTAACAATGAGCAGTTCTTC. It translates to CASSVFGTSGGNNEQFF.

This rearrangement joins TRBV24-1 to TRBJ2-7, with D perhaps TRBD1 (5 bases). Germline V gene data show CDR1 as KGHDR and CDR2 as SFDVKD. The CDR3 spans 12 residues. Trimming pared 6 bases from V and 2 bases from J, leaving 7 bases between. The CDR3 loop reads CATSTGPYEQYF. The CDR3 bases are TGTGCCACCAGTACAGGACCCTACGAGCAGTACTTC.

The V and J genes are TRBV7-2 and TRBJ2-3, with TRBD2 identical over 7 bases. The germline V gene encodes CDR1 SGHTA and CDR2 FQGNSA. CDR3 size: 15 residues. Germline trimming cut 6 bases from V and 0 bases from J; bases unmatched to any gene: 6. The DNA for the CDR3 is TGTGCCAGCAGATTAAGCGGGGTTAGCACAGATACGCAGTATTTT. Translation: CASRLSGVSTDTQYF.

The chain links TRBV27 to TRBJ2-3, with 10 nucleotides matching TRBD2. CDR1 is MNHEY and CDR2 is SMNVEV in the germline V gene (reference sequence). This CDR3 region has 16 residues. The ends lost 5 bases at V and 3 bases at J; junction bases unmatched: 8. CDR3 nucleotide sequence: TGTGCCAGCAGTCCCTTAGCGGGAGGAGGGACAGATACGCAGTATTTT. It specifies CASSPLAGGGTDTQYF.

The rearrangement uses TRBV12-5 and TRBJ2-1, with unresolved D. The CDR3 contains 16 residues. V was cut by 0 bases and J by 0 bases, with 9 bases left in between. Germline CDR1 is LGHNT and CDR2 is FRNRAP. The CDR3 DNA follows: TGTGCTAGTGGTTTGGTACTGTCCTCCTCCTACAATGAGCAGTTCTTC. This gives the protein CASGLVLSSSYNEQFF.

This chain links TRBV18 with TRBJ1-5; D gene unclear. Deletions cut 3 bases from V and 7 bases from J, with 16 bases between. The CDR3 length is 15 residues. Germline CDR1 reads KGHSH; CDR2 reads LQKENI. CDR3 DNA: TGTGCCAGCTCACCGGGCGGGGAGTCGTTCCAGCCCCAGCATTTT. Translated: CASSPGGESFQPQHF.

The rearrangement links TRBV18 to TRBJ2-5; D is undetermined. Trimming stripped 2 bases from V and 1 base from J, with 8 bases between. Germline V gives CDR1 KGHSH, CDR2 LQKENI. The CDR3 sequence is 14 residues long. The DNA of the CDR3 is TGTGCCAGCTCACCATACGGGTCCCAAGAGACCCAGTACTTC. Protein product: CASSPYGSQETQYF.

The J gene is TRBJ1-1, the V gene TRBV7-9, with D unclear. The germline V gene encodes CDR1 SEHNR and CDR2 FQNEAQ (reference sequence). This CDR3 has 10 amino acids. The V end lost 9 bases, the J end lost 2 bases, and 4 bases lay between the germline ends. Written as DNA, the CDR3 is TGTGCCAGTGTAAACACTGAAGCTTTCTTT. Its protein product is CASVNTEAFF.